This TCR beta chain was recovered during a study of glioma-infiltrating T cells after dendritic cell vaccination (dated by TCRdb to about 2016). The study in broad terms: The cohort comprised about 15 glioblastoma patients from Phase I and II dendritic cell vaccination trials, 9 newly diagnosed and 6 with recurrent disease. To make the vaccine, monocyte-derived dendritic cells were cultured for approximately 7 days with IL-4 and GM-CSF and then pulsed overnight with autologous tumor lysate. Three intradermal dendritic cell vaccine injections were administered to patients at biweekly intervals in the arm below the axilla. In glioblastoma patients vaccinated with dendritic cells, deep sequencing of TCR beta CDR3 regions served to measure the amount of tumor-infiltrating lymphocytes and to compare repertoires between tumor and blood. Patients received autologous tumor lysate-pulsed dendritic cell vaccination between about 2003 and 2013. Survival after dendritic cell vaccination was correlated with TCR sequencing metrics such as TIL content and the overlap between tumor and blood repertoires.

The junction shows trimming of 1 base on V and 6 bases on J, and the gene matches do not reach 6 bases of it. The CDR1 and CDR2 encoded by the germline V gene are SGHVS and FNYEAQ. The CDR3 goes from the cysteine to the phenylalanine over 16 residues. Kept here is only the CDR3 DNA, which spans 48 bases and is read in frame from base 1. For this clone: Which antigen it targets is not known. No base-level quality is on record; no much larger clone is a single base apart.

The immunoSEQ assay amplified TCRB CDR3 regions from roughly 2 micrograms of genomic DNA, or from all available DNA when less than that amount was available. Multiplex PCR used 60 forward primers for TCR V beta segments and 13 reverse primers for J beta segments. To estimate reads per starting template, synthetic control templates were spiked into each sample at limiting dilution. The Illumina HiSeq System generated 87 bp sequencing reads. Per the source publication's procedure: PCR and sequencing errors were removed by a nearest neighbor algorithm that merged closely related sequences. TCR overlap was measured as the percentage of unique tumor TCR beta sequences also present in the same patient's peripheral blood. TCRdb holds this immuneACCESS table with in-frame rearrangements only. Some clones are missing; in checked studies, unresolved V genes explain under half, and the rest has no known cause. That table gives V, J and clone size, and the DNA gave D and trimming. The sample table holds about 30,000 clones, of which 90% to 95% were seen once. The ten top clones hold around 2.2% of the sample.

Patients were selected for having adequate residual fresh-frozen tumor tissue and more than two years of available survival data. An isocitrate dehydrogenase mutation was not carried by any of the glioblastoma patients, although molecular status was otherwise variable. PBMC collection took place before vaccination, two weeks after the third vaccination, and at tumor progression if progression occurred. The Qiagen DNeasy Blood extraction Kit was used to extract genomic DNA. Overall study results and their limits: The three-group TCR overlap response model was characterized as speculative, and prospective validation of the model was stated to be required. Higher estimated pretreatment TIL content predicted longer time to progression and overall survival after dendritic cell vaccination. TCR clonality showed no direct relationship with survival, which suggests that a diverse polyclonal response may matter. The cohort was small and heterogeneous, and full blood and tumor sets were available for few patients, with initial-recurrent tumor pairs available for even fewer patients.

The TCR sequence derives from a human donor with glioblastoma. The chain is assembled from TRBV7-6 and TRBJ1-6; TRBD1 aligns with 7 central bases. Sequenced here: blood, sampled before dendritic cell vaccination. The bases read TGTGCCAGCAGCTTAGACGGGACAGTCCGTAATTCACCCCTCCACTTT. This codes for CASSLDGTVRNSPLHF.